The 10 T cell receptor beta chains reported below all come from one sample, sequenced in a study of T cell repertoires and HLA-DP antigens. TCRdb keeps only in-frame clones here, not all; method: immunoSEQ multiplex PCR. This sample carries roughly 120,000 clones, nearly 95% of them seen once, and the ten largest clones take under 0.35%. No antigens are known for them. Source material: CD4+ T cells from PBMCs. The origin of the receptors is a woman between 18 and 29 years old in good health and CMV-seronegative.

V gene TRBV6-1 combines with J gene TRBJ2-5; 11 positions agree with TRBD2. J lost 4 bases, V lost 2 bases, and 6 bases had no gene match. From germline, CDR1 is MNHNS and CDR2 SASEGT. The CDR3 runs to 16 residues. Here the CDR3 DNA reads TGTGCCAGCAGTGAAAGGTTAGCGGGAGGGAGAGAGACCCAGTACTTC. Translating gives CASSERLAGGRETQYF.

The chain recombines TRBV7-8 with TRBJ1-1; D unresolved. The CDR3 loop spans 14 amino acids. V was pared by 3 bases and J by 2 bases, with 10 bases between. Germline V CDR1 and CDR2: SGHVS, FQNEAQ. CDR3 in DNA: TGTGCCAGCAGCTTCGCCCGGCGCAACACTGAAGCTTTCTTT. Its protein is CASSFARRNTEAFF.

The chain links TRBV4-2 to TRBJ1-4; D not resolved. Trimming stripped 0 bases from V and 8 bases from J, with 10 bases between. The germline V gene has CDR1 LGHNA and CDR2 YNFKEQ. CDR3 size: 14 residues. The CDR3 bases are TGTGCCAGCAGCCAAGATAGATTAACCGAAAAACTGTTTTTT. It codes for CASSQDRLTEKLFF.

The rearrangement links TRBV5-4 to TRBJ1-4; TRBD1 aligns across 8 bases. Germline V gene lookup returns CDR1 SGHNT and CDR2 YYREEE (reference sequence). V was pared by 3 bases and J by 8 bases, with 12 bases of the junction left unmatched. This CDR3 has 16 amino acids. The DNA of the CDR3 is TGTGCCAGCAGCTCAGACAGGGGCCTAAGGAGCGAAAAACTGTTTTTT. Translated, it gives CASSSDRGLRSEKLFF.

The J gene is TRBJ1-2, the V gene TRBV6-5; D uncertain. This CDR3 is 14 amino acids long. Trimming shortened V by 7 bases and J by 4 bases, and 16 bases separated the two germline ends. Looked up from germline, CDR1 is MNHEY and CDR2 is SVGAGI. DNA of the CDR3: TGTGCCAGCACCCCCCCCGGGATCCTCTATGGCTACACCTTC. It translates to CASTPPGILYGYTF.

V usage is TRBV6-1 and J usage is TRBJ1-5; possible D gene TRBD1, 5 bases. Trimming left V 6 bases short and J 1 base short, with 13 bases between. The CDR3 is 15 residues long. CDR1 is MNHNS and CDR2 is SASEGT in the germline V gene. CDR3: CASRVPGPSNQPQHF. The CDR3 region has the DNA TGTGCCAGCAGGGTCCCGGGGCCGAGCAATCAGCCCCAGCATTTT.

The chain joins TRBV4-2 to TRBJ2-1; D gene uncertain. The germline V gene has CDR1 LGHNA and CDR2 YNFKEQ. V shed 0 bases and J shed 4 bases, with 4 bases lying between them. The CDR3 has 13 residues. The CDR3 DNA follows: TGTGCCAGCAGCCAAGAGGGGTACAATGAGCAGTTCTTC. Its protein product is CASSQEGYNEQFF.

The chain combines TRBV6-5 with TRBJ1-4, with D hard to call. Germline V gene data show CDR1 as MNHEY and CDR2 as SVGAGI. The CDR3 spans 12 residues. Deletions cut 8 bases from V and 8 bases from J, with 12 bases between. The CDR3 DNA is TGTGCCAGCGCGGGGTCGGGCGAAAAACTGTTTTTT. It codes for CASAGSGEKLFF.

This chain connects TRBV29-1 to TRBJ2-7; D is uncertain. Germline CDR1 SQVTM, CDR2 ANQGSEA. The CDR3 is made up of 12 amino acids. V gave up 7 bases and J gave up 0 bases, with 10 bases separating them. This CDR3 reads CSAMYSSYEQYF. Written as DNA, the CDR3 is TGCAGCGCCATGTATAGCTCCTACGAGCAGTACTTC.

The rearrangement uses TRBV27 and TRBJ2-3; the D gene is possibly TRBD2 (7 bases). V lost 7 bases, J lost 3 bases, and 14 bases lay in between. Germline CDR1 is MNHEY and CDR2 is SMNVEV (reference sequence). This CDR3 is built from 14 residues. The CDR3 DNA reads TGTGCCAGCACCGGGGGGCGGGGGACAGATACGCAGTATTTT. Translated: CASTGGRGTDTQYF.